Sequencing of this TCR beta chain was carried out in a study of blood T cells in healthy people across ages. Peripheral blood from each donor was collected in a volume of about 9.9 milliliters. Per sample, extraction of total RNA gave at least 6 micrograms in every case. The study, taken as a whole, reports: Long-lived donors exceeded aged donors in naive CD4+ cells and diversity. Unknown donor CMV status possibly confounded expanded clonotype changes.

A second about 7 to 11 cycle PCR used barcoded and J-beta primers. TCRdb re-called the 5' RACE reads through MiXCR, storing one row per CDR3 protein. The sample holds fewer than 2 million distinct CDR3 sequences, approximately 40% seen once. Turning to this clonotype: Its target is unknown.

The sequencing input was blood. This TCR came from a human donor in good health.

The CDR3: CSGSFGGSYNEQFF. The CDR3 DNA follows: TGCAGCGGGAGCTTCGGGGGCTCCTACAATGAGCAGTTCTTC. The chain employs TRBV29-1 and TRBJ2-1, with D perhaps matching TRBD2 (6 bases). In germline, CDR1 is SQVTM, CDR2 ANQGSEA. The CDR3 spans 14 residues. Trimming took 7 bases from V and 0 from J, leaving 13 bases between them.